This TCR beta chain emerged from a study of vaccination effects on CD4 cells after COVID-19. The table came from immunoSEQ multiplex PCR; TCRdb's copy has only in-frame clones and leaves some out. The data contain about 48,000 clones, just under 80% of them singletons. Ahead of sequencing, the ViraFEST assay grew antigen-specific CD4+ T cells using viral peptide pools. It was after approximately 11 days of culture that CD4+ T cells were isolated. Recipients of the vaccine had no prior SARS-CoV-2 infection and negative nucleocapsid antibodies. Half of the medium was exchanged for IL-2 medium on both days 3 and 7. Concerning this clone: Its specificity is not known.

Study findings and constraints: Cross-reaction with common cold coronaviruses was seen in only 1 of 255 vaccine-induced clones from healthy vaccinees. Marked clonal contraction was seen in infection- and vaccine-induced clones late after vaccination.

This CDR3 is 17 amino acids long. The germline V and J ends were trimmed by 5 bases and 1 base, with 18 bases remaining between them. Germline assignment: CDR1 LNHDA and CDR2 SQIVND (reference sequence). This chain joins TRBV19 and TRBJ1-3; D is uncertain. The TCR sequence derives from a human donor who received a COVID-19 vaccine. The sample was CD4+ T cells from PBMCs cultured with HCoV-OC43 spike peptides, taken before COVID-19 vaccination. The sample's subset: HCoV-OC43 spike overlapping peptide pool stimulation. The CDR3 here is CASSPARFWGSGNTIYF. The DNA for the CDR3 is TGTGCCAGTAGTCCCGCCCGGTTTTGGGGTTCTGGAAACACCATATATTTT.